The text below deals with one T cell receptor (beta chain). The data were obtained in a study of blood T cell repertoires in COVID-19. This CDR3 is 16 amino acids long. Trimming removed 3 bases from V and 0 bases from J, with 12 bases in between. Germline CDR1 MNHEY, CDR2 SVGEGT. Only in-frame clones appear in the TCRdb table, and some are missing; sequencing was by immunoSEQ multiplex PCR. The sample lists 190,000 or so clones, about 87% occurring once. The origin of this receptor is a young woman who had recovered from COVID-19. The genes are TRBV6-2 or TRBV6-3 and TRBJ2-1, with D possibly matching TRBD2 (5 bases). The specimen sequenced was peripheral blood. Here the CDR3 DNA reads TGTGCCAGCAGTTATATGAGGGTCAGCTCCTACAATGAGCAGTTCTTC. Translation gives CASSYMRVSSYNEQFF.